Given below is one T cell receptor beta chain in context. Its matching antigen is unknown. The repertoire was sequenced with immunoSEQ multiplex PCR; TCRdb's copy has only in-frame clones and lacks some. The data hold tens of thousands of clones, with around 96% observed a single time. Separation from the approximately 660-subject first cohort characterized the roughly 110-subject validation cohort, to which the donors belonged. The data belong to a study of cytomegalovirus exposure and HLA in healthy donors. Findings of the study overall: A classifier reportedly called cytomegalovirus status with high sensitivity and specificity. The authors confirmed in vitro that a few CMV-associated chains were specific for CMV antigens. Associated with cytomegalovirus, according to the listing, were 150 to 200 TCR beta chains.

Germline-derived CDR1 and CDR2 are MGHRA and YSYEKL. This CDR3 spans 17 amino acids. J was trimmed by 8 bases and V by 0 bases; bases with no gene match: 8. V and J are TRBV4-1 and TRBJ2-1, with 12 bases identical to TRBD2. Specimen: PBMCs. This sequence was found in a man aged 18 to 29 in good health and CMV-seronegative. The CDR3 region has the DNA TGCGCCAGCAGCCAAGATCTAGCGGGAGGGCCAGGAGATGAGCAGTTCTTC. Its protein is CASSQDLAGGPGDEQFF.